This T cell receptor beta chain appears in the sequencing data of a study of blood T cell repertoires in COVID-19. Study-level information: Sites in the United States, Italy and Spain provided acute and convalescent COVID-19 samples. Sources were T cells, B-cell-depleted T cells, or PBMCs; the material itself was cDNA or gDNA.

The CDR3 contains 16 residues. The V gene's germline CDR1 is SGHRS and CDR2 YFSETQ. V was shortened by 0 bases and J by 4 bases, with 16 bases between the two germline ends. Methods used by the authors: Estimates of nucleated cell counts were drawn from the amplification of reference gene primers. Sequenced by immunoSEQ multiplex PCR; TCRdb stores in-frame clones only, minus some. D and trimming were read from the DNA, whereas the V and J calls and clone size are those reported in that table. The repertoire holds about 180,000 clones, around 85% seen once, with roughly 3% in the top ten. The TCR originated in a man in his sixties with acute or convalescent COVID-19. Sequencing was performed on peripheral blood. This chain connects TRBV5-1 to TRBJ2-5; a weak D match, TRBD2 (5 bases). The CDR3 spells CASSLGGGSKGETQYF. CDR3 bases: TGCGCCAGCAGCTTGGGAGGCGGGTCTAAGGGAGAGACCCAGTACTTC.